The next 30 T cell receptor beta chains were all read from a single sample in a study of response to subunit inactivated influenza vaccine. One entry per CDR3 protein, called by TCRdb with MiXCR from the RT-PCR reads. This table holds roughly 190,000 distinct CDR3 sequences, 10% to 15% found once. This sample also appeared in a second study, on T cells expressing NK-cell markers. According to that study: Template switching by 5'RACE with UMIs generated the TCR beta cDNA.

The sequencing used CD8+ T cells sorted from PBMCs, collected 12 days after vaccination. The receptor source for this set is a man aged 45-65 years who received an inactivated influenza vaccine.

The table lists this clonotype with many counts. This chain uses TRBV5-5 with TRBJ2-7; D is perhaps TRBD2 (5 bases). Trimming removed 7 bases at V and 2 bases at J, with 16 bases between. The CDR3 spans 14 residues. CDR1 is SGHKS, CDR2 YYEKEE, per germline (reference sequence). As DNA, the CDR3 is TGTGCCAGCCTCTTGGGAGAGGGAACCTACGAGCAGTACTTC. It translates to CASLLGEGTYEQYF.

This chain connects TRBV15 to TRBJ2-7, with TRBD2 as a possible D gene (6 bases). Germline lookup yields CDR1 LNHNV and CDR2 YYDKDF (reference sequence). V was trimmed by 5 bases and J by 7 bases, leaving 21 bases between them. The CDR3 contains 15 residues. CDR3 in DNA: TGTGCCACCAGCGACGGAGGGTTTGGGGTTCGGGAGCAGTACTTC. Its protein product is CATSDGGFGVREQYF. Together with reference TRBV15 and TRBJ2-7, the CDR3 gives the full variable domain: DAMVIQNPRYQVTQFGKPVTLSCSQTLNHNVMYWYQQKSSQAPKLLFHYYDKDFNNEADTPDNFQSRRPNTSFCFLDIRSPGLGDTAMYLCATSDGGFGVREQYFGPGTRLTVT.

In regard to this clonotype: This sequence may be a read error, since a much larger clone differs from it by one base. The genes are TRBV24-1 and TRBJ2-1, with D perhaps TRBD1 or TRBD2 (5 bases each). In germline, CDR1 is KGHDR, CDR2 SFDVKD. The CDR3 totals 16 residues. CDR3 in amino acids: CAISDSDTRGANEQFF. CDR3 coding DNA: TGTGCCATCAGTGATTCGGACACGAGAGGGGCCAATGAGCAGTTCTTC.

J is TRBJ2-1 and V is TRBV12-3 or TRBV12-4; 7 bases are a match to TRBD2. The length of the CDR3 is 15 residues. J lost 5 bases, V lost 5 bases, and 9 bases had no gene match. The CDR3 DNA follows: TGTGCCAGCAGTGATCCTTGGACTAGACACAATGAGCAGTTCTTC. Amino acids: CASSDPWTRHNEQFF.

The CDR3, as DNA: TGCAGTGCTAGACTGAGACTAGCGGCAGTGAAGTACTACGAGCAGTACTTC. This translates into CSARLRLAAVKYYEQYF. The chain links TRBV20-1 to TRBJ2-7; 9 nucleotides agree with TRBD2. J was trimmed by 3 bases and V by 2 bases; bases with no gene match: 14. Per the germline V gene, CDR1 is DFQATT and CDR2 is SNEGSKA (reference sequence). The CDR3 sequence is 17 residues long.

This clonotype was counted ten times or more. The rearrangement links TRBV7-9 to TRBJ1-6, with D unresolved. The CDR3 loop spans 17 amino acids. The V gene lost 4 bases and the J gene lost 0 bases, with 13 bases spanning the gap. The germline V gene encodes CDR1 SEHNR and CDR2 FQNEAQ (reference sequence). For the CDR3, the DNA is TGTGCCAGCAGCTCGAGCGTGGGATCCTCCTATAATTCACCCCTCCACTTT. Protein product: CASSSSVGSSYNSPLHF.

This clonotype was counted only a few times. The chain links TRBV5-1 to TRBJ2-1; the match to TRBD2 covers 9 bases. In germline, CDR1 is SGHRS, CDR2 YFSETQ. The CDR3 extends over 17 amino acids. The V gene end was trimmed by 0 bases and the J gene end by 6 bases; junction bases not matched to a gene: 10. This CDR3 is CASSLVSGSPESNEQFF. In nucleotides, the CDR3 is TGCGCCAGCAGCTTGGTTAGCGGGAGCCCAGAAAGCAATGAGCAGTTCTTC.

The chain combines TRBV20-1 with TRBJ2-5; 8 bases agree with TRBD2. The CDR3 is 17 residues long. The V segment lost 0 bases and the J segment 1 base; nucleotides outside the gene matches: 10. Germline CDR1 reads DFQATT; CDR2 reads SNEGSKA (reference sequence). The chain's CDR3 is CSARDGMASGSQETQYF. CDR3 DNA sequence: TGCAGTGCTAGAGATGGGATGGCTAGCGGGTCCCAAGAGACCCAGTACTTC.

This clonotype appeared many times. The chain links TRBV12-3 or TRBV12-4 to TRBJ2-1; no definite D call. CDR3 length: 13 amino acids. Trimming stripped 5 bases from V and 8 bases from J, with 13 bases between. The CDR3 loop is CASSPILLDEQFF. Written as DNA, the CDR3 is TGTGCCAGCAGTCCAATCTTGCTGGATGAGCAGTTCTTC.

This clonotype was seen only a few times. The V gene is TRBV20-1, the J gene TRBJ2-7; 7 bases are a match to TRBD2. J lost 7 bases, V lost 2 bases, and 17 bases had no gene match. The germline gives CDR1 DFQATT, CDR2 SNEGSKA (reference sequence). The CDR3 is 16 residues long. The CDR3, as DNA: TGCAGTGCTAGACCCCCGAGCGGGATGCGTTCCTGGGAGCAGTACTTC. Its translation: CSARPPSGMRSWEQYF.

This clonotype came up many times. The V call is TRBV7-9, the J call TRBJ2-3; 7 nucleotides agree with TRBD1. Per germline, CDR1 SEHNR and CDR2 FQNEAQ (reference sequence). The V segment lost 5 bases and the J segment 3 bases; nucleotides outside the gene matches: 5. This CDR3 is 14 amino acids long. DNA for the CDR3: TGTGCCAGCAGCCCCGGCAGGGGGACAGATACGCAGTATTTT. Protein sequence: CASSPGRGTDTQYF.

This clonotype was seen ten or more times. The V call is TRBV7-2, the J call TRBJ2-1; 11 nucleotides align to TRBD1. The CDR3 consists of 14 residues. Germline assignment: CDR1 SGHTA and CDR2 FQGNSA. Losses at the gene ends were 5 bases for V and 7 bases for J; bases not matched to a gene: 4. CDR3 coding DNA: TGTGCCAGCAGCACGGACAGGGGGCGGAATGAGCAGTTCTTC. It codes for CASSTDRGRNEQFF.

The genes are TRBV4-1 and TRBJ2-2; D call uncertain. The CDR3 has 12 residues. The ends were cut back, 6 bases at V and 6 bases at J, with 8 bases in the middle. From germline, CDR1 is MGHRA and CDR2 YSYEKL. Here the CDR3 reads CASRDEPGELFF. CDR3 nucleotide sequence: TGCGCCAGCAGGGACGAACCCGGGGAGCTGTTTTTT.

This chain connects TRBV11-2 to TRBJ2-5; D unresolved. V shed 3 bases and J shed 5 bases, with 10 bases lying between them. Germline V CDR1 and CDR2: SGHAT, FQNNGV. The CDR3 has 13 residues. The CDR3 region has the DNA TGTGCCAGCAGCTTGCCCAGGTTGGAGACCCAGTACTTC. Its translation is CASSLPRLETQYF.

This clonotype was seen only a few times. The rearrangement links TRBV28 to TRBJ2-1, with 11 bases lining up with TRBD2. Germline V gene sequence: CDR1 MDHEN, CDR2 SYDVKM. CDR3 length: 19 residues. The V and J ends lost 3 bases and 6 bases, in that order; junction bases with no gene match: 16. The CDR3: CASSFIVGMGTSGSNEQFF. The CDR3 nucleotides read TGTGCCAGCAGTTTCATTGTGGGGATGGGGACTAGCGGTTCCAATGAGCAGTTCTTC.

This clonotype was seen a few times. The rearrangement uses TRBV27 and TRBJ2-5; tentatively, D is TRBD1 (5 bases). Germline V gene lookup returns CDR1 MNHEY and CDR2 SMNVEV (reference sequence). The CDR3 has 13 amino acids. The V and J ends lost 6 bases and 2 bases respectively, with 10 bases between them. The DNA of the CDR3 is TGTGCCAGCAGCACCGACAGACAAGAGACCCAGTACTTC. It yields the protein CASSTDRQETQYF.

About this clonotype itself: An end of the junction differs from the germline gene, which may be a read error. The rearrangement uses TRBV12-3 or TRBV12-4 and TRBJ1-1; maybe TRBD1 (5 bases). The CDR3 contains 13 residues. In DNA, the CDR3 is TGTGCCAGCAGTTTCGGGGGTAACACTGGAGCTTTCTTT. Protein: CASSFGGNTGAFF.

This clonotype was seen only a few times. CDR3: CASSLGYRTSDEQYF. The CDR3 coding sequence is TGTGCCAGCAGCTTAGGTTATCGGACTAGCGACGAGCAGTACTTC. The chain carries TRBV7-2 and TRBJ2-7, with TRBD2 identical over 9 bases. CDR3 size: 15 residues. Germline-derived CDR1 and CDR2 are SGHTA and FQGNSA. J gave up 5 bases and V 1 base, and 6 bases lay outside the gene matches.

This clonotype was detected many times. The chain combines TRBV6-2 or TRBV6-3 with TRBJ2-2; the D is unclear. CDR1 and CDR2 from the germline V gene are MNHEY and SVGEGT. The CDR3 has 15 amino acids. With 2 bases removed from V and 2 bases from J, the gap between germline ends came to 9 bases. The CDR3 DNA is TGTGCCAGCAGTTACGGGCGGCTTAACACCGGGGAGCTGTTTTTT. Protein: CASSYGRLNTGELFF.

The rearrangement joins TRBV12-3 or TRBV12-4 to TRBJ2-5; 10 nucleotides agree with TRBD2. V shed 9 bases, J shed 5 bases, and the junction held 15 bases outside the gene matches. This CDR3 region has 16 residues. The CDR3, as DNA: TGTGCCAGTGCCGATAATGGGCTAGCGGGGGCGGAGACCCAGTACTTC. It translates to CASADNGLAGAETQYF.

J is TRBJ2-1 and V is TRBV4-3; 8 positions agree with TRBD2. The CDR3 runs 17 residues. CDR1 is LGHNA, CDR2 YSLEER, per germline. Trimming cost V 0 bases and J 5 bases; bases outside gene matches: 9. The DNA of the CDR3 is TGCGCCAGCAGCCAAGATCTGTCTAGCGGGTATGACAATGAGCAGTTCTTC. It codes for CASSQDLSSGYDNEQFF.

This clonotype occurred a few times. The rearrangement links TRBV5-5 to TRBJ2-7; 9 bases align to TRBD1. V gave up 4 bases and J gave up 3 bases; unmatched junction bases: 5. The CDR3 is made up of 14 amino acids. Germline values: CDR1 SGHKS, CDR2 YYEKEE (reference sequence). The CDR3 reads CASSHVDRGYEQYF. In DNA form, the CDR3 reads TGTGCCAGCAGCCACGTGGACAGGGGCTACGAGCAGTACTTC.

This clonotype appeared a few times. The CDR3 nucleotides read TGTGCCAGCAGGGCCGGGACTAGCTCCTACAATGAGCAGTTCTTC. This translates into CASRAGTSSYNEQFF. The chain links TRBV12-3 or TRBV12-4 to TRBJ2-1, with TRBD2 matching 8 bases. J was trimmed by 0 bases and V by 6 bases; bases with no gene match: 4. CDR3 length equals 15 residues.

J is TRBJ2-5 and V is TRBV7-9; the D gene is possibly TRBD2 (7 bases). V was pared by 6 bases and J by 4 bases, with 12 bases between. The CDR3 is 13 amino acids. Per the germline V gene, CDR1 is SEHNR and CDR2 is FQNEAQ (reference sequence). The CDR3 DNA sequence: TGTGCCAGCAGTTATGGGGGGGCAGAGACCCAGTACTTC. Translating gives CASSYGGAETQYF.

This clonotype was detected only a few times. This chain uses TRBV3-1 with TRBJ1-6; TRBD1 agrees at 7 bases. CDR1 is LGHDT and CDR2 is YNNKEL in the germline V gene (reference sequence). V was clipped by 4 bases and J by 10 bases; unmatched bases: 4. CDR3 length: 13 amino acids. The CDR3 here is CASSRDSTSPLHF. The CDR3 DNA reads as TGTGCCAGCAGCCGGGACAGTACCTCACCCCTCCACTTT.

This clonotype was detected a few times. CDR3 residues: CASSYSDSGTGEAFF. In DNA, the CDR3 is TGTGCCAGCAGTTACTCGGATTCCGGGACAGGGGAAGCTTTCTTT. The rearrangement uses TRBV6-5 and TRBJ1-1; TRBD1 aligns across 9 bases. Germline CDR1 MNHEY, CDR2 SVGAGI. Unmatched junction bases numbered 7, after V lost 0 bases and J lost 8 bases. CDR3 size: 15 residues.

This clonotype was picked up many times. This chain joins TRBV4-1 and TRBJ1-1; perhaps TRBD1 as D (6 bases). This CDR3 comprises 14 residues. Germline lookup yields CDR1 MGHRA and CDR2 YSYEKL. V lost 1 base to trimming and J lost 5 bases, with 11 bases between them. CDR3: CASSQAQGPTEAFF. The CDR3 DNA reads TGCGCCAGCAGCCAAGCACAGGGTCCGACTGAAGCTTTCTTT.

This clonotype has just a few counts. The chain joins TRBV12-3 or TRBV12-4 to TRBJ2-5, with TRBD1 matching 8 bases. This CDR3 has 14 amino acids. The V gene end was trimmed by 4 bases and the J gene end by 4 bases; junction bases not matched to a gene: 5. The CDR3 here is CASSSGQGLETQYF. CDR3 nucleotides: TGTGCCAGCAGTTCAGGACAGGGTTTAGAGACCCAGTACTTC.

This clonotype occurred a few times. This sequence joins TRBV28 and TRBJ2-1; 7 positions agree with TRBD2. The CDR3 is made up of 15 amino acids. The germline V gene has CDR1 MDHEN and CDR2 SYDVKM. The J segment lost 4 bases and the V segment lost 6 bases, leaving 9 bases of the junction unmatched. CDR3 nucleotides: TGTGCCAGCAGCCGAGTGGCTAGCGGTTACAATGAGCAGTTCTTC. It is translated as CASSRVASGYNEQFF.

J is TRBJ2-3 and V is TRBV14; the D gene is possibly TRBD2 (7 bases). The germline CDR1 and CDR2 sequences are SGHDN and FVKESK. This CDR3 region has 19 residues. Trimming took off 0 bases at V and 2 bases at J, with 21 bases between the two ends. The CDR3: CASSQDPVGAGTNTDTQYF. The CDR3 nucleotides read TGTGCCAGCAGCCAAGATCCGGTGGGGGCCGGGACTAACACAGATACGCAGTATTTT.